Following are 18 T cell receptor beta chains from one sample sequenced in a study of T cells expressing NK-cell markers (TCRdb year 2020). The library relied on 5' RACE. Sequencing instrument: Illumina HiSeq 2000. The reads, reprocessed by TCRdb, yield one row per CDR3 protein sequence and no DNA. The table for this sample records under 600,000 distinct CDR3 sequences. More than 1.4% of the sample is held by the ten biggest clonotypes. Material for sequencing was blood T cells: a sorted CD56 or NKG2C T cell subset, CD4+ or CD8+ T cells, or bulk PBMC T cells (not recorded which). The receptors stem from a woman aged 45-59 years in good health. Donor details come from another sample of the same person, matched by shared clones.

CDR3 region: CAISPGLPEGEQYF. The chain is built from TRBV10-3 and TRBJ2-7; there is no DNA to check the TCRdb D call of TRBD2. The CDR3 runs to 14 residues. The germline V gene encodes CDR1 ENHRY and CDR2 SYGVKD.

V is TRBV2 and J is TRBJ2-1; the D call from TCRdb, TRBD1, cannot be confirmed without DNA. The CDR3 spans 15 residues. Germline V CDR1 and CDR2: SNHLY, FYNNEI. CDR3: CASSSDRGNHNEQFF.

The V and J genes are TRBV24-1 and TRBJ2-3; TCRdb proposes TRBD2, but this gene call is untestable without DNA. The CDR3 consists of 17 residues. The germline gives CDR1 KGHDR, CDR2 SFDVKD. The CDR3 region is CATSDPPGVAGTDTQYF.

The rearrangement links TRBV24-1 to TRBJ2-5; TCRdb names TRBD1, which stays unverified in the absence of DNA. Germline lookup yields CDR1 KGHDR and CDR2 SFDVKD. The CDR3 is 15 residues long. CDR3 residues: CATSAIGQAQETQYF.

This chain uses TRBV10-3 with TRBJ2-1; checking the TCRdb D call of TRBD2 is not possible without DNA. Germline V gene data show CDR1 as ENHRY and CDR2 as SYGVKD. The CDR3 length is 12 residues. The CDR3: CAVAGSDDEQFF.

J is TRBJ2-1 and V is TRBV27; checking the TCRdb D call of TRBD2 is not possible without DNA. CDR3 length: 14 residues. From germline, CDR1 is MNHEY and CDR2 SMNVEV (reference sequence). The CDR3 sequence is CANPTRTSGNEQFF.

The chain recombines TRBV4-1 with TRBJ2-1; no DNA is available, so the TRBD1 call from TCRdb remains unchecked. Germline loops: CDR1 MGHRA, CDR2 YSYEKL. The CDR3 length is 14 residues. The CDR3: CASSQGNGKGEQFF.

The V call is TRBV24-1, the J call TRBJ2-1; TCRdb designates TRBD1, a call that cannot be tested without DNA. The CDR3 consists of 16 residues. The germline CDR1 and CDR2 sequences are KGHDR and SFDVKD. CDR3: CATSDPGQPTYNEQFF.

V and J are TRBV4-1 and TRBJ2-3; TCRdb proposes TRBD2, but this gene call is untestable without DNA. Germline CDR1 and CDR2: MGHRA and YSYEKL. The length of the CDR3 is 18 residues. The chain's CDR3 is CASSLGGTHGGWADTQYF.

The gene calls are TRBV3-1 and TRBJ2-5; TCRdb's D call, TRBD2, is unchecked because there is no DNA. The CDR3 runs 16 residues. CDR1 and CDR2 from the germline V gene are LGHDT and YNNKEL (reference sequence). CDR3 sequence: CASSQLSGGFQETQYF.

The chain is built from TRBV6-1 and TRBJ2-3. CDR1 and CDR2 (germline): MNHNS, SASEGT. The CDR3 covers 12 residues. Here the CDR3 reads CASSVYSDTQYF.

This chain joins TRBV5-1 and TRBJ2-1; TCRdb reports TRBD1, a call that lacks DNA to check it against. This CDR3 has 15 amino acids. Germline CDR1 and CDR2: SGHRS and YFSETQ. The chain's CDR3 is CASSLGQGVLGEQFF.

This sequence joins TRBV12-3 or TRBV12-4 and TRBJ1-5; there is no DNA to check the TCRdb D call of TRBD1. The CDR3 covers 14 residues. CDR3 residues: CATGRVSSSQPQHF.

The J gene is TRBJ2-2, the V gene TRBV29-1; the D call of TRBD2 rests on TCRdb alone, since no DNA is present to check it. Germline V lookup: CDR1 SQVTM, CDR2 ANQGSEA. The CDR3 contains 15 residues. The CDR3 region is CSANLAGVGTGELFF.

The chain is built from TRBV24-1 and TRBJ2-1; TCRdb picks TRBD1, but there is no DNA to check that call. Germline V lookup: CDR1 KGHDR, CDR2 SFDVKD. This CDR3 contains 17 residues. CDR3 sequence: CATSDHGTGNLIDEQFF.

The rearrangement uses TRBV4-1 and TRBJ2-4; TCRdb's assignment of TRBD1 cannot be checked, as there is no DNA. The CDR3 consists of 14 residues. Germline V gives CDR1 MGHRA, CDR2 YSYEKL. The CDR3 here is CASSQTGSGNIQYF.

V gene TRBV10-3 combines with J gene TRBJ1-2; TCRdb's D gene call, TRBD1, goes unchecked for lack of DNA. The CDR3 consists of 14 residues. CDR1 and CDR2 from the germline V gene are ENHRY and SYGVKD. The CDR3 is CAITRYGGNYGYTF.

This chain connects TRBV12-3 or TRBV12-4 to TRBJ1-5; TCRdb returns TRBD1, unconfirmable since there is no DNA. The CDR3 spans 14 residues. CDR3 sequence reads: CASSPGTASRPQHF.